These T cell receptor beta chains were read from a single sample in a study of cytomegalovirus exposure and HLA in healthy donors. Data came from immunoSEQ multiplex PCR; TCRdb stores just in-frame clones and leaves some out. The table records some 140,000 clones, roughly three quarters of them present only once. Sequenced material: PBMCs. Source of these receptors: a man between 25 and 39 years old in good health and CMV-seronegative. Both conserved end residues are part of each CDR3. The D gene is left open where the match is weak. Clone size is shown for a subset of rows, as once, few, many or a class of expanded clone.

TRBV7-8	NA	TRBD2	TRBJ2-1	CASSLVAGGGYNEQFF	TGTGCCAGCAGCCTAGTAGCGGGAGGGGGGTACAATGAGCAGTTCTTC
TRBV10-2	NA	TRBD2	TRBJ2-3	CASSEGLAGKLAVMGQYF	TGCGCCAGCAGTGAGGGGCTAGCGGGCAAACTAGCCGTTATGGGGCAGTATTTT
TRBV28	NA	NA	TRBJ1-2	CASSRGPYGYTF	TGTGCCAGCAGTCGAGGGCCCTATGGCTACACCTTC
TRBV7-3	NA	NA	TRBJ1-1	CASSITVNTEAFF	TGTGCCAGCAGCATTACAGTGAACACTGAAGCTTTCTTT
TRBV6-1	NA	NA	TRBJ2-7	CASISRGSYEQYF	TGTGCCAGCATAAGTCGGGGATCCTACGAGCAGTACTTC
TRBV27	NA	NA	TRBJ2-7	CASSLSSVRYEQYF	TGTGCCAGCAGTTTATCATCGGTGAGGTACGAGCAGTACTTC
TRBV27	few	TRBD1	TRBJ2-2	CASSSGTGGTGELFF	TGTGCCAGCAGTTCCGGGACAGGGGGCACCGGGGAGCTGTTTTTT
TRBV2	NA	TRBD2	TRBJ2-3	CASRRELAGDTDTQYF	TGTGCCAGCAGAAGAGAACTAGCGGGAGACACAGATACGCAGTATTTT
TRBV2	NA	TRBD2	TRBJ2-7	CASSERTSGGEQYF	TGTGCCAGCAGTGAGCGGACTAGCGGTGGCGAGCAGTACTTC
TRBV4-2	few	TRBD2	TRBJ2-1	CASSQGTSGENEQFF	TGTGCCAGCAGCCAAGGGACTAGCGGGGAGAATGAGCAGTTCTTC
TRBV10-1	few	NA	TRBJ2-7	CARTPLRTGITYEQYF	TGCGCCAGAACCCCCCTTAGAACGGGGATTACCTACGAGCAGTACTTC
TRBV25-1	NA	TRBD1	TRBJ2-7	CASTRQGGSYEQYF	TGTGCCAGCACCCGACAGGGTGGTTCCTACGAGCAGTACTTC
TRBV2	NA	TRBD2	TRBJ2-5	CASTRGGLAGAETQYF	TGTGCCAGCACCCGGGGGGGACTAGCGGGAGCAGAGACCCAGTACTTC
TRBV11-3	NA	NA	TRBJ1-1	CASSFTGNTEAFF	TGTGCCAGCAGCTTCACAGGGAACACTGAAGCTTTCTTT
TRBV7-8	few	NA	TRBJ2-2	CASSFSSGDTGELFF	TGTGCCAGCAGCTTTTCATCAGGGGACACCGGGGAGCTGTTTTTT
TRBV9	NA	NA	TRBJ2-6	CASSVARSSGANVLTF	TGTGCCAGCAGCGTAGCCCGGAGCTCTGGGGCCAACGTCCTGACTTTC
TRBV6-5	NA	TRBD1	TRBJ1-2	CASRTGTALVGYTF	TGTGCCAGTAGGACAGGGACGGCCCTGGTCGGCTACACCTTC
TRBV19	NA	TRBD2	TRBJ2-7	CASTPEGREGDEQYF	TGTGCCAGTACCCCGGAGGGGCGGGAGGGGGACGAGCAGTACTTC
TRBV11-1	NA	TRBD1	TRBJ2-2	CASSLGQGTGTGELFF	TGTGCCAGCAGCTTGGGACAGGGGACGGGCACCGGGGAGCTGTTTTTT
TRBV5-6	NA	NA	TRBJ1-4	CASSLWGEKLFF	TGTGCCAGCAGCTTGTGGGGCGAAAAACTGTTTTTT
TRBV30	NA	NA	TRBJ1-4	CAWSELGHSTNEKLFF	TGTGCCTGGAGTGAACTGGGACACTCAACTAATGAAAAACTGTTTTTT
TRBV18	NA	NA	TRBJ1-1	CASSPDGGNTEAFF	TGTGCCAGCTCACCAGACGGGGGGAACACTGAAGCTTTCTTT
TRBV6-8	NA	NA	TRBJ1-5	CASSYAYLGGNSNQPQHF	TGTGCCAGCAGTTACGCATATTTGGGGGGGAATAGCAATCAGCCCCAGCATTTT
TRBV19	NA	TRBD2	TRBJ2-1	CASSKDFRGSGDEQFF	TGTGCCAGTAGTAAGGACTTTCGCGGGAGCGGAGATGAGCAGTTCTTC
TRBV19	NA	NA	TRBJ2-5	CASSINGLAVQETQYF	TGTGCCAGTAGTATTAATGGCCTAGCAGTCCAAGAGACCCAGTACTTC
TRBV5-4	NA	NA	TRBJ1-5	CASSLGRISNQPQHF	TGTGCCAGCAGCTTGGGTAGAATTAGCAATCAGCCCCAGCATTTT
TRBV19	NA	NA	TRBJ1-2	CASRRTANYGYTF	TGTGCCAGTAGGAGGACAGCCAACTATGGCTACACCTTC
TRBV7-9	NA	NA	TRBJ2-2	CASSSGGVGELFF	TGTGCCAGCAGCTCTGGCGGAGTCGGGGAGCTGTTTTTT
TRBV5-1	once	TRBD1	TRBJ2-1	CASSSDRGGEGNEQFF	TGCGCCAGCAGCTCGGACAGGGGAGGCGAAGGGAATGAGCAGTTCTTC
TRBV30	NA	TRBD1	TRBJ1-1	CASGTGGGTEAFF	TGTGCCTCCGGGACAGGGGGAGGCACTGAAGCTTTCTTT
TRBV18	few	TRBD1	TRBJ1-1	CASSPLLRQGKNTEAFF	TGTGCCAGCTCACCCCTTCTCCGACAGGGGAAGAACACTGAAGCTTTCTTT
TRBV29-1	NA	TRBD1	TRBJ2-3	CSVARQGAMFADTQYF	TGCAGCGTCGCCCGGCAGGGGGCGATGTTCGCAGATACGCAGTATTTT
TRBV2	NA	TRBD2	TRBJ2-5	CASTPGLADQETQYF	TGTGCCAGCACCCCTGGACTAGCGGATCAAGAGACCCAGTACTTC
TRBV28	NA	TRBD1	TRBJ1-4	CASSLFRTGGPDDEKLFF	TGTGCCAGCAGTTTATTCCGGACAGGGGGGCCAGATGATGAAAAACTGTTTTTT
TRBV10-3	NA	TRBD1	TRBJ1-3	CAIRGGQGSPTGNTIYF	TGTGCCATCAGGGGGGGACAGGGGTCACCTACTGGAAACACCATATATTTT
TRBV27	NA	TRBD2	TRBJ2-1	CASSLAGGSSYNEQFF	TGTGCCAGCAGTTTAGCGGGAGGTAGCTCCTACAATGAGCAGTTCTTC
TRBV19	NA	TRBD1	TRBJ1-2	CASSIVQGDGYTF	TGTGCCAGTAGTATAGTACAGGGGGACGGCTACACCTTC
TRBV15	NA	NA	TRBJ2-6	CATSREQDSGANVLTF	TGTGCCACCAGCAGAGAACAGGACTCTGGGGCCAACGTCCTGACTTTC
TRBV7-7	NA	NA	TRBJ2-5	CASSLAPGIQETQYF	TGTGCTAGCAGCTTAGCACCGGGGATCCAAGAGACCCAGTACTTC